This T cell receptor (beta chain) was sequenced in a study of blood T cell repertoires in COVID-19. Libraries were prepared by immunoSEQ multiplex PCR; TCRdb keeps only in-frame clonotypes and omits some of them. In the table there are approximately 140,000 clones, 84% of which are singletons. CDR1 and CDR2 from the germline V gene are SGHTA and FQGNSA. CDR3 length: 15 residues. Trimming took 5 bases from V and 4 from J; bases not matched to a gene: 10. This clone showed up just a few times. Specimen: peripheral blood. The V and J genes are TRBV7-2 and TRBJ1-1, with 7 bases that match TRBD1. The sequence derives from a man aged 30-40 years with COVID-19, enrolled during active disease. The CDR3 is CASSMTGYGVTEAFF. The CDR3 DNA sequence: TGTGCCAGCAGCATGACAGGGTACGGGGTCACTGAAGCTTTCTTT.